The 26 T cell receptor beta chains below come from one sample, sequenced in a study of blood T cells in healthy people across ages. For the second PCR, which ran for roughly 6 to 12 cycles, a sample-barcoded 5' primer and a J-beta primer mix were used. TCRdb called the 5' RACE reads again in MiXCR, with one record for every CDR3 protein. Here the sample spans fewer than 1,000,000 distinct CDR3 sequences, about half being singletons. The sequencing input was blood. The receptor set was obtained from an elderly man in good health.

This clonotype was observed a few times. The gene calls are TRBV28 and TRBJ1-5, with 7 bases identical to TRBD1. V shed 3 bases, J shed 7 bases, and the junction held 9 bases outside the gene matches. CDR3 length: 15 amino acids. Germline V lookup: CDR1 MDHEN, CDR2 SYDVKM. This CDR3 is CASSFTGAGGQPQHF. In DNA form, the CDR3 reads TGTGCCAGCAGTTTCACAGGGGCCGGGGGGCAGCCCCAGCATTTT.

V usage is TRBV3-1 and J usage is TRBJ2-1; unclear D gene. The V end lost 1 base, the J end lost 3 bases, and 13 bases lay between the germline ends. CDR3 length: 16 residues. Germline lookup yields CDR1 LGHDT and CDR2 YNNKEL (reference sequence). The CDR3 spells CASSQAALGGYNEQFF. CDR3 DNA sequence: TGTGCCAGCAGCCAAGCCGCCTTAGGTGGCTACAATGAGCAGTTCTTC.

The chain combines TRBV5-1 with TRBJ2-1; 8 bases agree with TRBD2. The ends lost 1 base at V and 6 bases at J; junction bases unmatched: 6. The CDR3 consists of 15 residues. In germline, CDR1 is SGHRS, CDR2 YFSETQ. The DNA for the CDR3 is TGCGCCAGCAGCTTGTCCAGCGGGAGTGCCAATGAGCAGTTCTTC. Amino acid sequence: CASSLSSGSANEQFF.

V and J are TRBV20-1 and TRBJ2-1, with TRBD2 identical over 10 bases. Losses at the gene ends were 0 bases for V and 5 bases for J; bases not matched to a gene: 10. The length of the CDR3 is 17 residues. Germline assignment: CDR1 DFQATT and CDR2 SNEGSKA (reference sequence). This CDR3 reads CSARDPSGSLPHNEQFF. In DNA, the CDR3 is TGCAGTGCTAGAGATCCTAGCGGGAGTCTTCCCCACAATGAGCAGTTCTTC.

The chain recombines TRBV29-1 with TRBJ2-1, with D hard to call. The V end was cut by 3 bases, the J end by 3 bases, with 18 bases between. Germline V lookup: CDR1 SQVTM, CDR2 ANQGSEA. The CDR3 is 16 amino acids. Written as DNA, the CDR3 is TGCAGCGTTGACGGGCCTAGGGCGCTGATCTACAATGAGCAGTTCTTC. Encoded protein: CSVDGPRALIYNEQFF.

The chain links TRBV10-3 to TRBJ2-5, with 13 bases aligning to TRBD2. The last part of the DNA fits TRBJ2-7 better; the J call may be wrong. Germline V gene sequence: CDR1 ENHRY, CDR2 SYGVKD. The length of the CDR3 is 15 residues. CDR3: CAISGTSGRFYEQYF. The DNA for the CDR3 is TGTGCCATCAGTGGGACTAGCGGGAGATTCTACGAGCAGTACTTC.

This clonotype was counted between two and nine times. The chain is built from TRBV28 and TRBJ2-7; D call uncertain. Germline lookup yields CDR1 MDHEN and CDR2 SYDVKM. This CDR3 has 11 amino acids. V lost 6 bases, J lost 6 bases, and 9 bases lay in between. The CDR3 here is CASRTPVEQYF. Written as DNA, the CDR3 is TGTGCCAGCAGAACACCTGTCGAGCAGTACTTC.

This chain joins TRBV5-1 and TRBJ2-7; 14 bases align to TRBD2. CDR1 is SGHRS and CDR2 is YFSETQ in the germline V gene. V dropped 3 bases and J dropped 0; count of bases not matched to a gene: 8. The CDR3 is 18 residues long. CDR3 nucleotide sequence: TGCGCCAGCAGCTACGGACTAGCGGGAGGTATGAGCTCCTACGAGCAGTACTTC. Protein sequence: CASSYGLAGGMSSYEQYF.

The chain links TRBV9 to TRBJ2-7, with D hard to call. V shed 3 bases and J shed 7 bases, with 14 bases lying between them. This CDR3 has 13 residues. Germline V gene sequence: CDR1 SGDLS, CDR2 YYNGEE. CDR3 DNA sequence: TGTGCCAGCAGCGCCGCCCCCTACAATGAGCAGTACTTC. It yields the protein CASSAAPYNEQYF.

This clonotype appeared a few times. The chain is built from TRBV24-1 and TRBJ2-1; 9 nucleotides match TRBD2. Losses at the gene ends were 9 bases for V and 3 bases for J; bases not matched to a gene: 17. The CDR3 runs to 18 residues. Germline CDR1 and CDR2: KGHDR and SFDVKD. The chain's CDR3 is CATGQLAGEGGFYNEQFF. CDR3 in DNA: TGTGCCACCGGCCAGTTAGCGGGAGAGGGGGGATTCTACAATGAGCAGTTCTTC.

In this sample, this clonotype turned up a few times. The chain joins TRBV12-3 or TRBV12-4 to TRBJ1-2, with unresolved D. V lost 8 bases and J lost 4, with 14 bases in between. The CDR3 has 13 residues. The CDR3 bases are TGTGCCAGCTCTCTAAATAACGGCTATGGCTACACCTTC. Translating gives CASSLNNGYGYTF.

The chain employs TRBV5-5 and TRBJ2-5; possibly TRBD2 for D (6 bases). The CDR3 runs to 14 residues. The V end lost 4 bases, the J end lost 1 base, and 11 bases lay between the germline ends. Germline CDR1 and CDR2: SGHKS and YYEKEE (reference sequence). The DNA of the CDR3 is TGTGCCAGCAGCCACGGGACTCTCCAAGAGACCCAGTACTTC. As protein: CASSHGTLQETQYF. Complete variable domain (other parts from reference TRBV5-5 and TRBJ2-5): DAGVTQSPTHLIKTRGQQVTLRCSPISGHKSVSWYQQVLGQGPQFIFQYYEKEERGRGNFPDRFSARQFPNYSSELNVNALLLGDSALYLCASSHGTLQETQYFGPGTRLLVL.

This chain joins TRBV20-1 and TRBJ1-5; D possibly corresponds to TRBD1 (5 bases). Germline CDR1 reads DFQATT; CDR2 reads SNEGSKA (reference sequence). The CDR3 spans 15 residues. V lost 0 bases to trimming and J lost 3 bases, with 12 bases between them. The CDR3 region is CSAREVAGFNQPQHF. In nucleotides, the CDR3 is TGCAGTGCTAGAGAAGTCGCAGGGTTCAATCAGCCCCAGCATTTT.

The chain links TRBV18 to TRBJ2-1, with 7 bases identical to TRBD1. Germline-derived CDR1 and CDR2 are KGHSH and LQKENI. This CDR3 spans 15 amino acids. V was clipped by 0 bases and J by 10 bases; unmatched bases: 9. As DNA, the CDR3 is TGTGCCAGCTCACCACCTGAGACAACAGGGGAAGAGCAGTTCTTC. Translating it yields CASSPPETTGEEQFF. Combining the CDR3 with reference TRBV18 and TRBJ2-1 gives the whole variable domain NAGVMQNPRHLVRRRGQEARLRCSPMKGHSHVYWYRQLPEEGLKFMVYLQKENIIDESGMPKERFSAEFPKEGPSILRIQQVVRGDSAAYFCASSPPETTGEEQFFGPGTRLTVL.

This clonotype has a handful of counts. The CDR3 spells CASSWTDSYEQYF. The DNA of the CDR3 is TGTGCCAGCAGTTGGACAGACTCCTACGAGCAGTACTTC. The rearrangement uses TRBV12-3 or TRBV12-4 and TRBJ2-7; D may be TRBD1 (6 bases). V lost 4 bases and J lost 0, with 7 bases in between. The CDR3 totals 13 residues.

The rearrangement uses TRBV6-5 and TRBJ1-5, with D perhaps TRBD1 (5 bases). The CDR3 has 16 amino acids. Deletions cut 5 bases from V and 6 bases from J, with 20 bases between. Germline V lookup: CDR1 MNHEY, CDR2 SVGAGI. CDR3 in amino acids: CASSSRDPRDGQPQHF. The DNA for the CDR3 is TGTGCCAGCAGTAGCCGGGACCCAAGGGACGGTCAGCCCCAGCATTTT.

A few counts support this clonotype. The gene calls are TRBV3-1 and TRBJ2-1; D ambiguous. The V gene lost 4 bases and the J gene lost 5 bases, with 9 bases spanning the gap. The CDR3 is 13 residues long. The V gene's germline CDR1 is LGHDT and CDR2 YNNKEL (reference sequence). Here the CDR3 reads CASSRLGNNEQFF. DNA of the CDR3: TGTGCCAGCAGCCGACTGGGGAACAATGAGCAGTTCTTC.

The V gene is TRBV20-1, the J gene TRBJ1-2; D may be TRBD1 (5 bases). V was cut by 2 bases and J by 8 bases, with 9 bases left in between. The CDR3 extends over 11 amino acids. The germline CDR1 and CDR2 sequences are DFQATT and SNEGSKA (reference sequence). CDR3 region: CSARQGGGYTF. As DNA, the CDR3 is TGCAGTGCTAGACAGGGCGGCGGCTACACCTTC.

The chain combines TRBV7-2 with TRBJ2-5, with D unresolved. The V end lost 1 base, the J end lost 1 base, and 7 bases lay between the germline ends. Germline CDR1 is SGHTA and CDR2 is FQGNSA. The CDR3 runs 14 residues. CDR3 sequence reads: CASSLDYFQETQYF. CDR3 bases: TGTGCCAGCAGCTTAGACTACTTCCAAGAGACCCAGTACTTC.

This clonotype turned up a few times. The rearrangement uses TRBV12-3 or TRBV12-4 and TRBJ1-5; D is possibly TRBD1 (5 bases). V was shortened by 6 bases and J by 6 bases, with 12 bases between the two germline ends. This CDR3 has 13 residues. CDR3 sequence reads: CASRIGQGQPQHF. Written as DNA, the CDR3 is TGTGCCAGCAGAATTGGGCAGGGTCAGCCCCAGCATTTT.

The gene calls are TRBV24-1 and TRBJ2-5; 11 bases fit TRBD2. J was trimmed by 2 bases and V by 5 bases; bases with no gene match: 6. The CDR3 sequence is 16 residues long. CDR1 KGHDR and CDR2 SFDVKD come from the germline V gene. In DNA form, the CDR3 reads TGTGCCACCAGTGGTTGGGGACTAGCGGAGCAAGAGACCCAGTACTTC. This codes for CATSGWGLAEQETQYF.

This clonotype was found many times. The chain couples TRBV7-2 to TRBJ2-7; TRBD2 agrees at 9 bases. Germline loops: CDR1 SGHTA, CDR2 FQGNSA. The ends lost 1 base at V and 5 bases at J; junction bases unmatched: 9. This CDR3 comprises 16 residues. CDR3 residues: CASSLDSGTSFDEQYF. The CDR3 nucleotides are TGTGCCAGCAGCTTAGACTCCGGGACTAGCTTCGACGAGCAGTACTTC.

This clonotype was seen a single time. One end of the junction varies from germline; a read error may be responsible. This chain uses TRBV27 with TRBJ2-3, with 10 bases aligning to TRBD2. The CDR3 runs to 17 residues. The germline V gene encodes CDR1 MNHEY and CDR2 SMNVEV (reference sequence). CDR3 nucleotides: TGTGCCAGCAGACGCCCGGGACTAGCGAGAGGCACGGATACGCAGTATTTT. It encodes CASRRPGLARGTDTQYF.

The gene calls are TRBV12-3 or TRBV12-4 and TRBJ1-5, with D possibly matching TRBD1 (5 bases). Trimming cost V 3 bases and J 5 bases, with 14 bases left between them. The CDR3 runs to 15 residues. CDR3 sequence: CASSFGGPGHQPQHF. The DNA for the CDR3 is TGTGCCAGCAGTTTTGGTGGCCCAGGGCATCAGCCCCAGCATTTT.

The chain joins TRBV29-1 to TRBJ2-7; 9 nucleotides align to TRBD2. The CDR3 is made up of 14 amino acids. The V gene's germline CDR1 is SQVTM and CDR2 ANQGSEA. V shed 4 bases, J shed 2 bases, and the junction held 6 bases outside the gene matches. The CDR3 is CSVVRLADAYEQYF. CDR3 DNA sequence: TGCAGCGTTGTCCGACTAGCGGACGCCTACGAGCAGTACTTC.

The chain couples TRBV7-8 to TRBJ2-4; a weak D match, TRBD1 (5 bases). The better agreement between TRBJ2-7 and the DNA end casts doubt on the J call. In germline, CDR1 is SGHVS, CDR2 FQNEAQ. The CDR3 is 14 residues long. The CDR3 protein is CASSRLQGPYEQYF. CDR3 nucleotide sequence: TGTGCCAGCAGCAGATTGCAGGGTCCCTACGAGCAGTACTTC.